Presented here are 9 T cell receptor beta chains from one specimen sequenced in a study of CDR3 diversity in severe acne. Each CDR3 protein is one row after TCRdb ran MiXCR on the PCR reads. Here the sample spans about 98,000 distinct CDR3 sequences, about half being singletons. The sequencing input was blood. These receptors were obtained from a male donor with acne.

This clonotype was detected many times. The chain joins TRBV6-2 or TRBV6-3 to TRBJ2-1; maybe TRBD2 (6 bases). Trimming removed 8 bases at V and 4 bases at J, with 15 bases between. Germline V gives CDR1 MNHEY, CDR2 SVGEGT. The CDR3 totals 14 residues. The CDR3 loop reads CASHKRARYNEQFF. The CDR3 DNA is TGTGCCAGCCACAAGCGGGCGCGATACAATGAGCAGTTCTTC.

This clonotype was counted a single time. The V and J genes are TRBV4-1 and TRBJ1-2; D is possibly TRBD1 (5 bases). V was trimmed by 0 bases and J by 4 bases, leaving 9 bases between them. The germline CDR1 and CDR2 sequences are MGHRA and YSYEKL. This CDR3 contains 14 residues. The CDR3 DNA reads TGCGCCAGCAGCCAAGACAGGGACGGCTATGGCTACACCTTC. This translates into CASSQDRDGYGYTF.

This clonotype came up many times. The genes are TRBV7-6 and TRBJ1-1; D call uncertain. This CDR3 comprises 14 residues. V lost 10 bases, J lost 1 base, and 16 bases lay in between. Looked up from germline, CDR1 is SGHVS and CDR2 is FNYEAQ. The CDR3 region is CATRILHGNTEAFF. The CDR3 DNA sequence: TGTGCCACAAGAATTTTACACGGGAACACTGAAGCTTTCTTT.

This clonotype showed up many times. The chain recombines TRBV5-8 with TRBJ2-5; D not resolved. Trimming stripped 4 bases from V and 1 base from J, with 14 bases between. This CDR3 has 15 residues. Per germline, CDR1 SGHTS and CDR2 YDEGEE. The CDR3 DNA reads as TGTGCCAGCAGCCCAGAACCCAGGTCCCAAGAGACCCAGTACTTC. Its translation: CASSPEPRSQETQYF.

This clonotype came up a few times. The chain uses TRBV6-1 and TRBJ1-5; 9 bases agree with TRBD1. Trimming at V came to 0 bases and at J to 9 bases, leaving 6 bases not matched to a gene. Germline CDR1 is MNHNS and CDR2 is SASEGT. This CDR3 contains 15 residues. In DNA form, the CDR3 reads TGTGCCAGCAGTGAAGCTGGGGGACAGGGCCGGCCCCAGCATTTT. It specifies CASSEAGGQGRPQHF.

This clonotype was seen at least ten times. The rearrangement uses TRBV5-1 and TRBJ2-1, with 12 bases lining up with TRBD2. This CDR3 region has 16 residues. V was pared by 3 bases and J by 9 bases, with 10 bases of the junction left unmatched. Germline loops: CDR1 SGHRS, CDR2 YFSETQ. This chain's CDR3 is CASSWGLAGSIGEQFF. As DNA, the CDR3 is TGCGCCAGCAGCTGGGGACTAGCGGGTAGTATTGGTGAGCAGTTCTTC.

This clonotype was seen many times. The rearrangement uses TRBV6-1 and TRBJ1-2; no clear D. The CDR3 is made up of 14 amino acids. V was pared by 1 base and J by 4 bases, with 10 bases between. Germline V gene sequence: CDR1 MNHNS, CDR2 SASEGT. This chain's CDR3 is CASSEGQAVYGYTF. DNA for the CDR3: TGTGCCAGCAGTGAAGGGCAGGCAGTCTATGGCTACACCTTC.

In this sample, this clonotype turned up many times. This rearrangement joins TRBV6-1 to TRBJ2-1, with D perhaps TRBD1 (6 bases). The V gene's germline CDR1 is MNHNS and CDR2 SASEGT. The CDR3 totals 15 residues. Deletions cut 3 bases from V and 2 bases from J, with 11 bases between. Written as DNA, the CDR3 is TGTGCCAGCAGTGAGGGCAGGGGACCCTACAATGAGCAGTTCTTC. Its protein product is CASSEGRGPYNEQFF.

The rearrangement links TRBV29-1 to TRBJ2-4; D is undetermined. The length of the CDR3 is 13 residues. V lost 7 bases and J lost 0, with 10 bases in between. CDR1 is SQVTM and CDR2 is ANQGSEA in the germline V gene. The CDR3 bases are TGCAGCGCCCTTAACGGAGCCAAAAACATTCAGTACTTC. It is translated as CSALNGAKNIQYF.